These T cell receptor beta chains were read from a single sample in a study of blood T cells in healthy people across ages. In TCRdb, the 5' RACE reads were re-called with MiXCR into one record per CDR3 protein. The sample yields about 1 million distinct CDR3 sequences, around 43% seen once. The sequencing input was blood. The receptors originated from a woman between 55 and 75 years old in good health. Each CDR3 is given without its conserved first and last residue. Only part of the rows carry a size: once, few, many, or a class if the clone is expanded.

>.|TRBJ2-3|TRBV28|14
ASSLASGGVTDTQY
>.|TRBJ2-1|TRBV20-1|12
SAVEISSYNEQF
>few|TRBJ2-1|TRBV18|15
ASSPRQGAGPNNEQF
>few|TRBJ2-1|TRBV20-1|9
SAHSRRGQF
>few|TRBJ2-1|TRBV10-3|11
AIGHRESNEQF
>.|TRBJ2-7|TRBV27|11
ASRRVLSYEQY
>.|TRBJ2-3|TRBV25-1|13
APPGELAAPDTQY
>.|TRBJ2-1|TRBV28|14
ASSFVVSNSYNEQF
>.|.|TRBV18|13
ASSPIGTGNNEQY
>.|TRBJ2-7|TRBV5-5|16
ASSSGLAGGLSSYEQY
>.|TRBJ2-3|TRBV20-1|17
SARADRGRGFPSTDTQY
>.|TRBJ2-1|TRBV9|14
ASSSGLAEKGNEQF
>.|.|TRBV12-3/TRBV12-4|11
ASRRSPSDEQY
>.|TRBJ1-2|TRBV27|13
ASSPHTGQGDGYT
>.|TRBJ2-1|TRBV6-5|15
ASSYSAPGGPHNEQF
>.|TRBJ2-5|TRBV20-1|10
SAASSGETQY
>.|TRBJ1-1|TRBV20-1|13
SARASGIFNTEAF
>few|TRBJ1-4|TRBV27|18
ASSTRSTARPTATNEKLF
>.|TRBJ1-6|TRBV20-1|12
SASWSSYNSPLH
>few|TRBJ2-5|TRBV12-3/TRBV12-4|13
ASTSGTGGGETQY
>few|TRBJ2-1|TRBV11-2|11
ASSLETYNEQF
>.|TRBJ2-4|TRBV12-3/TRBV12-4|13
ASNSHDVAKNIQY
>.|TRBJ2-7|TRBV6-1|12
ASTEGRGSYEQY
>few|TRBJ2-5|TRBV5-6|13
ASSLEWGEGETQY
>.|TRBJ2-7|TRBV10-3|9
AIGPPYEQY
>once|TRBJ2-1|TRBV20-1|13
SATPSSGTYNEQF
>many|TRBJ2-7|TRBV4-1|14
ASSQASGRPSYEQY
>.|TRBJ1-5|TRBV4-1|13
ASSPSGTGFQPQH
>few|TRBJ2-1|TRBV6-6|13
ASSYPPGGGNEQF
>few|TRBJ2-7|TRBV29-1|10
SVVLAHHEQY
>.|TRBJ2-6|TRBV5-5|15
ASSLAPGESGANVLT
>.|TRBJ2-7|TRBV25-1|12
ASSESKTSYEQY
>many|TRBJ2-7|TRBV20-1|14
SARKGSAVSSYEQY
>few|TRBJ2-7|TRBV11-2|13
ASSLDADRTYEQY
>.|TRBJ2-3|TRBV4-1|11
ASSQETGDTQY
>.|TRBJ1-4|TRBV2|12
ASSDPGVYEKLF